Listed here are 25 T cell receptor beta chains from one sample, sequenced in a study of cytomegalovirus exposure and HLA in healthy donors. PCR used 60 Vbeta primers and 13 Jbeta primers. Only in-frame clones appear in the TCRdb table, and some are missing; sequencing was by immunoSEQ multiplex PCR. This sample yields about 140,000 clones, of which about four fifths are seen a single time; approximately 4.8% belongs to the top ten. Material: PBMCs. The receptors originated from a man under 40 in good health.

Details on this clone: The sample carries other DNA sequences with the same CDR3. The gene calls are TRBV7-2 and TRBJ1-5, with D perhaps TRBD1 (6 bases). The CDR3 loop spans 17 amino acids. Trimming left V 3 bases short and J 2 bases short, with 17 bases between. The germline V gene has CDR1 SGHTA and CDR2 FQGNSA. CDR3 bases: TGTGCCAGCAGCTTCCTGCGGGGGCGGGGAGGCAATCAGCCCCAGCATTTT. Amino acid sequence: CASSFLRGRGGNQPQHF.

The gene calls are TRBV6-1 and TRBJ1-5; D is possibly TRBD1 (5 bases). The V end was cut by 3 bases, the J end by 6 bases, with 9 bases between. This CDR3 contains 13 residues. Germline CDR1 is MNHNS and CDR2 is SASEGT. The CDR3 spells CASSDREGQPQHF. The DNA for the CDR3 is TGTGCCAGCAGTGACAGGGAAGGTCAGCCCCAGCATTTT.

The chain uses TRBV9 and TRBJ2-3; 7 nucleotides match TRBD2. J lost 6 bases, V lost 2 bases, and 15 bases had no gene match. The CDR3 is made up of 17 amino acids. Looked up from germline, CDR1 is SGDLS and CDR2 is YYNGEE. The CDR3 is CASSVNSGEGWPDTQYF. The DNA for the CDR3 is TGTGCCAGCAGCGTCAACTCCGGGGAGGGATGGCCGGATACGCAGTATTTT.

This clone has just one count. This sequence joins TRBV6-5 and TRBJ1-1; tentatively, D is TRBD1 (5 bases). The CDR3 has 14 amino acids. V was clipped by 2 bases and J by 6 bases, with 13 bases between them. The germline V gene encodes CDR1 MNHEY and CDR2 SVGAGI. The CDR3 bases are TGTGCCAGCAGTTACAGCGGGGACGGTGCTGAAGCTTTCTTT. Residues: CASSYSGDGAEAFF.

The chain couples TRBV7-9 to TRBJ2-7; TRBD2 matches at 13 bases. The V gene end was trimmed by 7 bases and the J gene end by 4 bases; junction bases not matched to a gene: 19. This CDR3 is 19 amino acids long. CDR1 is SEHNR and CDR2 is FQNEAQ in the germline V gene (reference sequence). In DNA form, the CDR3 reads TGTGCCAGCACCCCGCCCCAAACTAGCGGGAGGGTGCGTAGGTACGAGCAGTACTTC. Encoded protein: CASTPPQTSGRVRRYEQYF.

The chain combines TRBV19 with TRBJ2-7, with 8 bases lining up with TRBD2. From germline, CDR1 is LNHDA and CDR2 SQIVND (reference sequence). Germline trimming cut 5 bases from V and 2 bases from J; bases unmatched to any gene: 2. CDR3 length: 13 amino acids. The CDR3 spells CASSSGLAYEQYF. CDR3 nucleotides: TGTGCCAGTAGTTCGGGACTAGCCTACGAGCAGTACTTC.

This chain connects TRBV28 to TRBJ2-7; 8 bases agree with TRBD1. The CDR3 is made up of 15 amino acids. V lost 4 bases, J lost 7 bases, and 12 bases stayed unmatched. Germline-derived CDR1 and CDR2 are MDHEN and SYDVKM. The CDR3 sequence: CASSSSGGQGREQYF. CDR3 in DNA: TGTGCCAGCAGTTCAAGTGGCGGACAGGGTAGAGAGCAGTACTTC.

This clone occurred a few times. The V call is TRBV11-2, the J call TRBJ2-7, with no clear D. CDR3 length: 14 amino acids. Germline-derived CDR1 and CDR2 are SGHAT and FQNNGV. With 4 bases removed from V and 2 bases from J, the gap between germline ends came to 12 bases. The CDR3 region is CASSSPRVAYEQYF. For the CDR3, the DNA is TGTGCCAGCAGCTCCCCCCGGGTCGCCTACGAGCAGTACTTC.

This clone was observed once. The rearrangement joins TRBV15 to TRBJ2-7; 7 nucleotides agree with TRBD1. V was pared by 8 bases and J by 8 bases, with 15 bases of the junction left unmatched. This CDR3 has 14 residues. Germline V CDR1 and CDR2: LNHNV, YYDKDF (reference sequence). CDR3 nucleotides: TGTGCCACCCGGACGACAGGGATCCAAAGAAAGCAGTACTTC. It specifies CATRTTGIQRKQYF.

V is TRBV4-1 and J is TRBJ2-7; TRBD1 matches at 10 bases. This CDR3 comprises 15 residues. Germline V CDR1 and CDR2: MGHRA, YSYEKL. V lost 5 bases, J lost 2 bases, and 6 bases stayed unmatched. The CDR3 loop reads CASSYGGQGAYEQYF. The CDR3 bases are TGCGCCAGCAGCTACGGAGGACAGGGGGCCTACGAGCAGTACTTC.

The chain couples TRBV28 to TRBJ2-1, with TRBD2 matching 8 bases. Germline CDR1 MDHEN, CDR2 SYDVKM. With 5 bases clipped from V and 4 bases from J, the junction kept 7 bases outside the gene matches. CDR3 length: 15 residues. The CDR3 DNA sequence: TGTGCCAGCAGTGTCCCCGGGACTAGATACAATGAGCAGTTCTTC. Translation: CASSVPGTRYNEQFF.

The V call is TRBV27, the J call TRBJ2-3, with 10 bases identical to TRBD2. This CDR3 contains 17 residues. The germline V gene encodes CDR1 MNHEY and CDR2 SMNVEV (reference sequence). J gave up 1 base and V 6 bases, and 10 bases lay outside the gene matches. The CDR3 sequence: CASSPGLAGVGTDTQYF. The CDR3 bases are TGTGCCAGCAGCCCCGGGCTAGCGGGAGTCGGCACAGATACGCAGTATTTT.

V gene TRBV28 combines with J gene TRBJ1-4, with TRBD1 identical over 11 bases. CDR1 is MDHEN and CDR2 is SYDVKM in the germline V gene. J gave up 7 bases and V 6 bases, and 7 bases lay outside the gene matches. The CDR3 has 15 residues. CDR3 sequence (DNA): TGTGCCAGCAGGTTGGACAGGGGGCTGGTTGAAAAACTGTTTTTT. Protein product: CASRLDRGLVEKLFF.

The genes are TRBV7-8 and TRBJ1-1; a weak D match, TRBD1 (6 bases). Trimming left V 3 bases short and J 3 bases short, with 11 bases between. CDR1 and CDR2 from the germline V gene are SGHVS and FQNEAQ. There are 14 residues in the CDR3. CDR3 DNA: TGTGCCAGCAGCTTCCGTGGGGGCGACACTGAAGCTTTCTTT. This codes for CASSFRGGDTEAFF.

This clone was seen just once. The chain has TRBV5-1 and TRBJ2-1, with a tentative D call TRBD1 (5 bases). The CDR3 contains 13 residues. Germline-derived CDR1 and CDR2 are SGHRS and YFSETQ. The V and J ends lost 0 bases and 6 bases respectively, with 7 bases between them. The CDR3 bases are TGCGCCAGCAGCTTGGGGGGCTCCAATGAGCAGTTCTTC. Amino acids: CASSLGGSNEQFF.

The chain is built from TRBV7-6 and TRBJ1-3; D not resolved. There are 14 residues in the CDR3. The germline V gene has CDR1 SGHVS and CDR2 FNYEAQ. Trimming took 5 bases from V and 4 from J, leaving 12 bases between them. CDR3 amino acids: CASSPRGPGNTIYF. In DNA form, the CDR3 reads TGTGCCAGCAGCCCGCGTGGGCCCGGAAACACCATATATTTT.

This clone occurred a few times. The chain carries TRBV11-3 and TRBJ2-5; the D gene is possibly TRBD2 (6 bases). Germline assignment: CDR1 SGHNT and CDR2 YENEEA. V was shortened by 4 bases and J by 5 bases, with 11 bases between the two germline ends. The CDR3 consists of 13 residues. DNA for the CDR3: TGTGCCAGCAGCTCGAGCGGGTGGGAGACCCAGTACTTC. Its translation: CASSSSGWETQYF.

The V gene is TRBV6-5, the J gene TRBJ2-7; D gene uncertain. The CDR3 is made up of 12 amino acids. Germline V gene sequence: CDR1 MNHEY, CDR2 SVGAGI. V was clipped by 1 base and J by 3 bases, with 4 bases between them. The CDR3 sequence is CASSYFGYEQYF. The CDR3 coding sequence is TGTGCCAGCAGTTACTTCGGCTACGAGCAGTACTTC.

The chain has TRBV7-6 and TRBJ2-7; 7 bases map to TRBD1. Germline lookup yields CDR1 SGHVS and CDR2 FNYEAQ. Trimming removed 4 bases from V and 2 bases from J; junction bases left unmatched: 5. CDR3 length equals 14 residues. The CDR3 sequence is CASSSGQSAYEQYF. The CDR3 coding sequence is TGTGCCAGCAGCTCGGGACAGAGTGCCTACGAGCAGTACTTC.

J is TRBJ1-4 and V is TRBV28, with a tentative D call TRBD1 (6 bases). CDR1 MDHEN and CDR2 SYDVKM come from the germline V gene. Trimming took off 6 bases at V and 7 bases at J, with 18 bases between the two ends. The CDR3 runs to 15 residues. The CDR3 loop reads CASRAEQGLGEKLFF. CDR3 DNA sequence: TGTGCCAGCAGGGCGGAACAGGGCTTAGGTGAAAAACTGTTTTTT. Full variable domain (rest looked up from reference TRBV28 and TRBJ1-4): DVKVTQSSRYLVKRTGEKVFLECVQDMDHENMFWYRQDPGLGLRLIYFSYDVKMKEKGDIPEGYSVSREKKERFSLILESASTNQTSMYLCASRAEQGLGEKLFFGSGTQLSVL.

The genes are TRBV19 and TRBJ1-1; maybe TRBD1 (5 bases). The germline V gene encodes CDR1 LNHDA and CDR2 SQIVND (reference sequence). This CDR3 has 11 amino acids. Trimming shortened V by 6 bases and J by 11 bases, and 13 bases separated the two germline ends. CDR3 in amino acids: CASSQGVWAFF. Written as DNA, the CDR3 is TGTGCCAGTAGCCAGGGTGTTTGGGCTTTCTTT.

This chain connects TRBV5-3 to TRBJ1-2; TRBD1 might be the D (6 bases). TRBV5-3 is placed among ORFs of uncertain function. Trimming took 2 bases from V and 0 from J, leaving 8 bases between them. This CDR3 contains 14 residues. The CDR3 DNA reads TGTGCCAGAAGCTTCGGACAGACTAACTATGGCTACACCTTC. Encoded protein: CARSFGQTNYGYTF.

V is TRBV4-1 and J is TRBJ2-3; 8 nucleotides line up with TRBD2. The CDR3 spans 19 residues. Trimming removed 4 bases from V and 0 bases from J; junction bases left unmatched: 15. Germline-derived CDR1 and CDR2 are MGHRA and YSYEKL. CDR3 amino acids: CASSPDSYPGTRSTDTQYF. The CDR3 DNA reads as TGCGCCAGCAGCCCCGACTCCTACCCCGGGACTAGGAGCACAGATACGCAGTATTTT.

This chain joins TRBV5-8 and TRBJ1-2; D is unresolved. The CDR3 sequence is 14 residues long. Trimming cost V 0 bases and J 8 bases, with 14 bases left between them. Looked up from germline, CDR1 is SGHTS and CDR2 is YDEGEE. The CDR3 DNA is TGTGCCAGCAGCTTGGGCGAAGCCCTTAGAGGCTACACCTTC. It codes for CASSLGEALRGYTF. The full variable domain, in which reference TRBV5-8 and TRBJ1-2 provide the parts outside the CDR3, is EAGVTQSPTHLIKTRGQQATLRCSPISGHTSVYWYQQALGLGLQFLLWYDEGEERNRGNFPPRFSGRQFPNYSSELNVNALELEDSALYLCASSLGEALRGYTFGSGTRLTVV.

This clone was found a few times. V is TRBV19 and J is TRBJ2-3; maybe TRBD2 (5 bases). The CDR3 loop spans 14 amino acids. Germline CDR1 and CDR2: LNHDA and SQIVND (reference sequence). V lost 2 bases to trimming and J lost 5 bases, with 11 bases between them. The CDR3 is CASSIRELGDTQYF. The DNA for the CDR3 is TGTGCCAGTAGTATAAGGGAGCTCGGAGATACGCAGTATTTT.